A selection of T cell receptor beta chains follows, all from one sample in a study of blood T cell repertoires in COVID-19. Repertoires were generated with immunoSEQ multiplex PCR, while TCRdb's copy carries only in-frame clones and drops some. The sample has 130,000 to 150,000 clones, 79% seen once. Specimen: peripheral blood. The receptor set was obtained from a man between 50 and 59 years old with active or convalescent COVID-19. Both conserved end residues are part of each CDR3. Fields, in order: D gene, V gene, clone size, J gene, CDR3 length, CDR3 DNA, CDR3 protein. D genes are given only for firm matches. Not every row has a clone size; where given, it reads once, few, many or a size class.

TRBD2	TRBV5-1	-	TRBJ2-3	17	TGCGCCAGCAGCACCAAGACTAGCGGGTTCAGCACAGATACGCAGTATTTT	CASSTKTSGFSTDTQYF
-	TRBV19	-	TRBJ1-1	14	TGTGCCAGTAGTGTTACGGTGGGCTTCACTGAAGCTTTCTTT	CASSVTVGFTEAFF
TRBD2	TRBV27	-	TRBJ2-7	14	TGTGCCAGCAGTTTTAGCGGGAGTTCATACGAGCAGTACTTC	CASSFSGSSYEQYF
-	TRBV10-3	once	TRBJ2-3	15	TGTGCCATCAGTGGTGGTAGCGGATCCACAGATACGCAGTATTTT	CAISGGSGSTDTQYF
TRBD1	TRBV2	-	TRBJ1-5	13	TGTGCCAGCGACAGGGATACGGGGCAGCCCCAGCATTTT	CASDRDTGQPQHF
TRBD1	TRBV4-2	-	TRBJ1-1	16	TGTGCCAGCAGCCAAGATCGGGTACAGGGGGCCTTTCGGGCTTTCTTT	CASSQDRVQGAFRAFF
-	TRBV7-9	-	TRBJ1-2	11	TGTGCCAGACAGGATAACTATGGCTACACCTTC	CARQDNYGYTF
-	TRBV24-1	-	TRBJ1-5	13	TGTGCCACTAGGCAGGGGAGCAATCAGCCCCAGCATTTT	CATRQGSNQPQHF
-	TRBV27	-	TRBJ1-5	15	TGTGCCAGCAGTTTTGGGGGACATAGCAATCAGCCCCAGCATTTT	CASSFGGHSNQPQHF
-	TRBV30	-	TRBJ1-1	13	TGTGCCTGGAGTATTGACAGCAACACTGAAGCTTTCTTT	CAWSIDSNTEAFF
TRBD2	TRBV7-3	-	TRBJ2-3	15	TGTGCCAGCAGACGACTAGCGGGAGATGCAGATACGCAGTATTTT	CASRRLAGDADTQYF
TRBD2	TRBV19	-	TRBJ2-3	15	TGTGCCAGTAGTATCGGGGGGGAGCGCACAGATACGCAGTATTTT	CASSIGGERTDTQYF
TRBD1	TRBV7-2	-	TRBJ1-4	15	TGTGCCAGCAGTTACGGGACAGGGGAAGGAGAAAAACTGTTTTTT	CASSYGTGEGEKLFF
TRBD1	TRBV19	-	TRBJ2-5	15	TGTGCCAGTAGTGACCGGGACAGAATGCAAGAGACCCAGTACTTC	CASSDRDRMQETQYF
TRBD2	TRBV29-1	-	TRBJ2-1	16	TGCAGCGTTGAAGGATTTGCGGGGGGCCTTATTTATGAGCAGTTCTTC	CSVEGFAGGLIYEQFF
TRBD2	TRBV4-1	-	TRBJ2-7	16	TGCGCCAGCAGCCAAGAAAGTAGCGGGAGGGCGAACGAGCAGTACTTC	CASSQESSGRANEQYF
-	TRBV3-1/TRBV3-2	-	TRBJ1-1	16	TGTGCCAGCAGCCAAGCTTCAGCGGGGGGATACACTGAAGCTTTCTTT	CASSQASAGGYTEAFF
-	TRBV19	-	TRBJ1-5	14	TGTGCCAGTAAGGGCAGGGATAGCAATCAGCCCCAGCATTTT	CASKGRDSNQPQHF
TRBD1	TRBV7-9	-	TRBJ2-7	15	TGTGCCAGCAGCTCCGACAGGGTGCACCTCTACGAGCAGTACTTC	CASSSDRVHLYEQYF
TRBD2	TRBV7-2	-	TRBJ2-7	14	TGTGCCAGCAGCTTCACTAGCGGGACTTACGAGCAGTACTTC	CASSFTSGTYEQYF
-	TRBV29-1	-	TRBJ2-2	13	TGCAGCGCGGGGGGCGCGAACACCGGGGAGCTGTTTTTT	CSAGGANTGELFF
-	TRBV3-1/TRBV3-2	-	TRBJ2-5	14	TGTGCCAGCAGCCAGGGCGGGGGCCGGGAGACCCAGTACTTC	CASSQGGGRETQYF
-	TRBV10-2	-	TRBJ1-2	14	TGCGCCAGCAGTAGGAAGGGGGAAGACTATGGCTACACCTTC	CASSRKGEDYGYTF
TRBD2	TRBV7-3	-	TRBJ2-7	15	TGTGCCAGCAGCCAAACTAGCGGGGGTTCCTACGAGCAGTACTTC	CASSQTSGGSYEQYF
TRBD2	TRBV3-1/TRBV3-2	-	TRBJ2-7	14	TGTGCCAGCAGCCGGTCGGGACTAGCCCACGAGCAGTACTTC	CASSRSGLAHEQYF
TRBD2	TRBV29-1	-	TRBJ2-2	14	TGCAGCGGGGGACTAGCGGGGAACACCGGGGAGCTGTTTTTT	CSGGLAGNTGELFF
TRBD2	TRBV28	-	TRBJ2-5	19	TGTGCCAGCAAAACTTCTTTGGGTAGCGGGAGGGCTAACCAAGAGACCCAGTACTTC	CASKTSLGSGRANQETQYF
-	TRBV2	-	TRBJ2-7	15	TGTGCCAGCAGTGACTCAGGGACATATTTGTACGAGCAGTACTTC	CASSDSGTYLYEQYF
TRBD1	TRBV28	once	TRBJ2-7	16	TGTGCCAGCAGTATCCCAGACAGGGGGTTATCCTACGAGCAGTACTTC	CASSIPDRGLSYEQYF
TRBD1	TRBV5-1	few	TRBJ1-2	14	TGCGCCAGCAGCTTGGGTCAGGGGGCTGGCGGCTACACCTTC	CASSLGQGAGGYTF
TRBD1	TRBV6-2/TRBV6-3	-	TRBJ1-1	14	TGTGCCAGCAGTCCGAGACAGGGGCGGACTGAAGCTTTCTTT	CASSPRQGRTEAFF
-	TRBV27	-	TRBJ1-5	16	TGTGCCAGCAGTCCCTCCCCCGGACAGAGCAATCAGCCCCAGCATTTT	CASSPSPGQSNQPQHF
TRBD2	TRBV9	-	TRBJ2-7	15	TGTGCCAGCAGCGTAGCGGGGCGGGGGTCCTACGAGCAGTACTTC	CASSVAGRGSYEQYF
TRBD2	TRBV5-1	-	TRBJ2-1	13	TGCGCCAGCAGCTTGGCCCAAGCGGGAGAGGAGTTCTTC	CASSLAQAGEEFF
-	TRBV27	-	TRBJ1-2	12	TGTGCCAGCAGTTTGGCGGGATATGGCTACACCTTC	CASSLAGYGYTF
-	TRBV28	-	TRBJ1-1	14	TGTGCCAGCAGTTTATGGGGACTGTACACTGAAGCTTTCTTT	CASSLWGLYTEAFF
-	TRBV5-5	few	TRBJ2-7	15	TGTGCCAGCAGCTTGGGAGAATCCTTCTCCTACGAGCAGTACTTC	CASSLGESFSYEQYF
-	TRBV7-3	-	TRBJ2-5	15	TGTGCCAGCAGCCCCTCGCGGGGAGCCGGGGAGACCCAGTACTTC	CASSPSRGAGETQYF
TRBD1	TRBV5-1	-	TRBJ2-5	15	TGCGCCAGCACCCCCGGGACAGGGGCGATGGAGACCCAGTACTTC	CASTPGTGAMETQYF
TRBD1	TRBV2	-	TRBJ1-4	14	TGTGCCAGCAGGCCCGGGACAGGGGGGGAAAAACTGTTTTTT	CASRPGTGGEKLFF
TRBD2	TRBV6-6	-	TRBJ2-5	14	TGTGCCAGCAGTGCCCTAGCGGGGTGGGAGACCCAGTACTTC	CASSALAGWETQYF
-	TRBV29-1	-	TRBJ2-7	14	TGCAGCGTTGATACTCGGGGAGAAGGGTACGAGCAGTACTTC	CSVDTRGEGYEQYF
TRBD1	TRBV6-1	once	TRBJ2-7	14	TGTGCCAGCAGTGAAGCGAGGGGGCCCTTCGAGCAGTACTTC	CASSEARGPFEQYF
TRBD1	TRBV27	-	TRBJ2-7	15	TGTGCCAGCAGTTTATCGGGACAGTCCGGCCTCGTGCAGTACTTC	CASSLSGQSGLVQYF
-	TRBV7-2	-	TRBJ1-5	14	TGTGCCAGCAGCTTAATGCAGGGGCGGCAGCCCCAGCATTTT	CASSLMQGRQPQHF
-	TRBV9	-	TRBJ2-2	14	TGTGCCAGCAGCTTGTCAGGGGTGGCCGGGGAGCTGTTTTTT	CASSLSGVAGELFF
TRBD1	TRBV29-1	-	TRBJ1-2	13	TGCAGCGTTGGGACAGGCCTTTCTGCTGGCTACACCTTC	CSVGTGLSAGYTF
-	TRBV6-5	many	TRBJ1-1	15	TGTGCCAGCAGTTCCCGGGATCCCGGGGTCACTGAAGCTTTCTTT	CASSSRDPGVTEAFF
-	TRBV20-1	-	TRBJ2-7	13	TGCAGTGCTAGTTGGGAGACCTCCTACGAGCAGTACTTC	CSASWETSYEQYF
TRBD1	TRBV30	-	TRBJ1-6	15	TGTGCCTGGAGTCTTCAAGGGACAGGGAATTCACCCCTCCACTTT	CAWSLQGTGNSPLHF
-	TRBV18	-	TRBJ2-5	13	TGTGCCAGCTCTGGGGAGACGCAAGAGACCCAGTACTTC	CASSGETQETQYF
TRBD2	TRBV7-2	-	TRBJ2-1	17	TGTGCCAGCAGCCTACTAGCGGGAGTAACATCCTACAATGAGCAGTTCTTC	CASSLLAGVTSYNEQFF
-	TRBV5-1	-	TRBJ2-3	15	TGCGCCAGCAGCTTGATGCGGAGGGGAACAGATACGCAGTATTTT	CASSLMRRGTDTQYF